A selection of T cell receptor beta chains follows, all from one sample in a study of T-cell memory formation after mild COVID-19. TCRdb itself ran the 5' RACE reads through MiXCR, one entry per CDR3 protein. This repertoire shows around 130,000 distinct CDR3 sequences, over 15% found once; its top ten account for over 4%. The sequencing sample was made of PBMCs or a T cell subset sorted from them (not recorded which). The receptors were gathered from a man aged 18 to 35 who had mild COVID-19 (a few samples of this study predate the infection). Cell type and time point are not known. The CDR3 runs from the conserved cysteine through the conserved F or W. Fields, in order: clone size, D gene, V gene, J gene, CDR3 DNA, CDR3 protein. The D gene is left open where the match is weak. The size field is filled for only some rows; it gives once, few, many or a size class.

many,TRBD1,TRBV12-3/TRBV12-4,TRBJ1-2,TGTGCCAGCAGCGAACCCCAGGGGGCTCATGGCTACACCTTC,CASSEPQGAHGYTF
few,.,TRBV6-6,TRBJ2-1,TGTGCCAGCAGTTACTCGAGGTCTAGGAGAGACAATGAGCAGTTCTTC,CASSYSRSRRDNEQFF
.,.,TRBV6-2/TRBV6-3,TRBJ1-1,TGTGCCAGCAGTTACACGCAGGCGAACACTGAAGCTTTCTTT,CASSYTQANTEAFF
many,.,TRBV12-3/TRBV12-4,TRBJ2-5,TGTGCCAGCACCGGGACACCGCAAGAGACCCAGTACTTC,CASTGTPQETQYF
.,.,TRBV7-9,TRBJ2-1,TGTGCCAGCAGCTTCGGTACCGCAAGGGGAGGTGAGCAGTTCTTC,CASSFGTARGGEQFF
many,TRBD1,TRBV6-5,TRBJ1-4,TGTGCCAGCAGTTTGGGGACAGGGGGCTTGGGTGAAAAACTGTTTTTT,CASSLGTGGLGEKLFF
few,TRBD2,TRBV18,TRBJ2-3,TGTGCCAGCTCACCACCGTACGGGGCGGGGGACACAGATACGCAGTATTTT,CASSPPYGAGDTDTQYF
.,TRBD2,TRBV20-1,TRBJ2-3,TGCAGTGCTAGAGTTAGCGGGGGCAGCACAGATACGCAGTATTTT,CSARVSGGSTDTQYF
.,TRBD2,TRBV11-3,TRBJ2-3,TGTGCCAGCAGCAGCAGCGGGAGGGCCAAAGATACGCAGTATTTT,CASSSSGRAKDTQYF
.,TRBD1,TRBV4-3,TRBJ2-1,TGCGCCAGCAGCCAAGGGGACAGGGCAGGTGAGCAGTTCTTC,CASSQGDRAGEQFF
few,.,TRBV6-2/TRBV6-3,TRBJ1-6,TGTGCCAGCATCGCCGCCAACCAGGATCCCCTCCACTTT,CASIAANQDPLHF
.,TRBD1,TRBV27,TRBJ1-4,TGTGCCAGCAGGCTACTGACAGGGTCAAATGAAAAACTGTTTTTT,CASRLLTGSNEKLFF
.,.,TRBV2,TRBJ1-2,TGTGCCAGCATATGGACGGCCAAGGGGGGCTACACCTTC,CASIWTAKGGYTF
.,.,TRBV12-3/TRBV12-4,TRBJ1-5,TGTGCCAGCAGCCCTACAGGGTCGAATCAGCCCCAGCATTTT,CASSPTGSNQPQHF
.,.,TRBV11-2,TRBJ1-2,TGTGCCAGCAGCTTAGTTCCTGATCCTTATGGCTACACCTTC,CASSLVPDPYGYTF
many,.,TRBV5-1,TRBJ2-1,TGCGCCAGCAGCTTACTAGGACAGATCAAAGCACAGGAGCAGTTCTTC,CASSLLGQIKAQEQFF